This TCR beta chain is drawn from a study of cytomegalovirus exposure and HLA in healthy donors. General study points: In a later analysis, a missense DCLRE1C variant was linked to TCR beta V- and J-gene trimming.

In regard to this clone: The antigen is undetermined.

Donors were ostensibly healthy at sampling, although undocumented immune exposures were probable. Primers: 60 Vbeta forward and 13 Jbeta reverse. Assay used: immunoSEQ multiplex PCR; TCRdb lists only in-frame clones, some missing. The repertoire holds roughly 140,000 clones, roughly 80% seen once, with over 1% in the top ten. Per germline, CDR1 SGHRS and CDR2 YFSETQ. The V and J ends lost 1 base and 2 bases, in that order; junction bases with no gene match: 15. The CDR3 runs 19 residues. The chain employs TRBV5-1 and TRBJ2-7, with 10 positions matching TRBD1. Sequencing was done on a sample of PBMCs. The receptor was isolated from a female donor in good health and CMV-seronegative. CDR3 DNA: TGCGCCAGCAGCTTGATGTCTGGGACAGGGGCGTACCTACCCTACGAGCAGTACTTC. Amino acid sequence: CASSLMSGTGAYLPYEQYF.